This T cell receptor (beta chain) was sequenced in a study of technical replicates of blood from a few donors. The CDR3 runs to 13 residues. Trimming shortened V by 5 bases and J by 3 bases, and 11 bases separated the two germline ends. CDR1 SEHNR and CDR2 FQNEAQ come from the germline V gene (reference sequence). TCRdb keeps only in-frame clones here, not all; method: immunoSEQ multiplex PCR. This sample has tens of thousands of clones, with around 93% found just once. The sequencing input was T cells isolated from PBMCs. The rearrangement joins TRBV7-9 to TRBJ2-7; D might be TRBD2 (5 bases). This TCR came from a human donor in good health. CDR3 DNA: TGTGCCAGCAGCCCAACTAGTTTCTACGAGCAGTACTTC. It encodes CASSPTSFYEQYF.